The next 7 T cell receptor beta chains were all read from a single sample in a study of T-cell reconstitution after alpha-beta-depleted transplantation in children. Construction of the TCRbeta library involved unique molecular identifiers. TCRdb reprocessed the PCR reads via MiXCR and lists one record per CDR3 protein. The repertoire holds tens of thousands of distinct CDR3 sequences, with about 7% as singletons. Material: PBMCs from the stem cell graft donor, obtained from the stem cell graft. These receptors were collected from a human donor who donated a stem cell graft to a child with acute lymphoblastic leukemia.

This clonotype was counted only a few times. The chain uses TRBV6-1 and TRBJ1-2, with D tentatively TRBD1 (6 bases). The CDR3 is 12 amino acids. Trimming shortened V by 9 bases and J by 4 bases, and 12 bases separated the two germline ends. Per germline, CDR1 MNHNS and CDR2 SASEGT. Here the CDR3 reads CASTQGLYGYTF. For the CDR3, the DNA is TGTGCCAGTACACAGGGTCTCTATGGCTACACCTTC.

At least ten counts were recorded for this clonotype. The V call is TRBV28, the J call TRBJ2-7; D gene ambiguous. CDR1 is MDHEN, CDR2 SYDVKM, per germline. CDR3 size: 11 residues. With 6 bases removed from V and 4 bases from J, the gap between germline ends came to 7 bases. This chain's CDR3 is CASSRKYEQYF. In DNA form, the CDR3 reads TGTGCCAGCAGCAGAAAATACGAGCAGTACTTC.

Many counts were recorded for this clonotype. The chain uses TRBV28 and TRBJ2-7; D remains ambiguous. The germline gives CDR1 MDHEN, CDR2 SYDVKM. The CDR3 is made up of 13 amino acids. Between the trimmed V and J ends, which lost 5 bases and 4 bases, there was a span of 12 bases. The CDR3 nucleotides read TGTGCCAGCAGTCACGGGTCACTATACGAGCAGTACTTC. Translated: CASSHGSLYEQYF.

Many counts were recorded for this clonotype. The chain uses TRBV12-3 or TRBV12-4 and TRBJ1-1; D possibly corresponds to TRBD1 (6 bases). Trimming cost V 7 bases and J 4 bases, with 13 bases left between them. CDR3 size: 13 residues. CDR3 in amino acids: CASNPGGLTEAFF. The DNA of the CDR3 is TGTGCCAGCAACCCTGGGGGGCTCACTGAAGCTTTCTTT.

This rearrangement joins TRBV9 to TRBJ2-5; tentative D call: TRBD2 (5 bases). V was clipped by 3 bases and J by 5 bases, with 11 bases between them. The length of the CDR3 is 13 residues. Germline CDR1 and CDR2: SGDLS and YYNGEE. CDR3 DNA: TGTGCCAGCAGCGGGACTCTCCGGGAGACCCAGTACTTC. Translation gives CASSGTLRETQYF.

The chain couples TRBV27 to TRBJ1-2; 7 positions match TRBD1. CDR1 MNHEY and CDR2 SMNVEV come from the germline V gene (reference sequence). The trim removed 9 bases at V and 8 bases at J, leaving 12 bases unmatched. CDR3 length equals 13 residues. CDR3 region: CARRQTGLGGYTF. The CDR3 nucleotides are TGTGCCAGAAGACAGACAGGGTTGGGAGGCTACACCTTC.

The rearrangement joins TRBV28 to TRBJ2-5; a weak D match, TRBD2 (6 bases). V lost 5 bases to trimming and J lost 1 base, with 20 bases between them. Looked up from germline, CDR1 is MDHEN and CDR2 is SYDVKM. The CDR3 length is 17 residues. CDR3 in amino acids: CASSAPNSGSFQETQYF. Here the CDR3 DNA reads TGTGCCAGCAGTGCCCCGAATAGCGGCTCATTCCAAGAGACCCAGTACTTC.